These 3 T cell receptor beta chains came from one sample sequenced in a study of blood T cells in healthy people across ages. Then a second PCR, running about 7 to 11 cycles, was carried out with a sample-barcoded 5' primer and a J-beta primer mix. TCRdb used MiXCR to reprocess the 5' RACE reads, holding one entry per CDR3 protein. The sample holds roughly 1.9 million distinct CDR3 sequences, approximately 39% seen once. The sample consisted of blood. The receptors were sampled from a human donor in good health.

About this clonotype itself: At one end, the junction sequence differs from germline, possibly due to a read error. The J gene is TRBJ2-4, the V gene TRBV18; 8 bases align to TRBD2. This CDR3 comprises 16 residues. Germline assignment: CDR1 KGHSH and CDR2 LQKENI. Written as DNA, the CDR3 is TGTGCCAGCTCACTCAACGGAGCGGGGGCCCAAAACATTCGGTACTTC. This sequence encodes CASSLNGAGAQNIRYF.

The V gene is TRBV6-1, the J gene TRBJ1-1; D possibly corresponds to TRBD1 (6 bases). Between the trimmed V and J ends, which lost 1 base and 6 bases, there was a span of 9 bases. Looked up from germline, CDR1 is MNHNS and CDR2 is SASEGT. This CDR3 has 13 residues. CDR3 DNA sequence: TGTGCCAGCAGTGAAGGGGGGCCCGCTGAAGCTTTCTTT. Amino acids: CASSEGGPAEAFF.

This clonotype was seen a few times. The rearrangement links TRBV12-3 or TRBV12-4 to TRBJ2-3; D possibly uses TRBD1 or TRBD2 (5 bases each). V was clipped by 4 bases and J by 3 bases, with 11 bases between them. This CDR3 comprises 14 residues. In nucleotides, the CDR3 is TGTGCCAGCAGTTCGGGACGGATGACAGATACGCAGTATTTT. Translated, it gives CASSSGRMTDTQYF.